These 32 T cell receptor beta chains were sequenced from one sample in a study of blood T cells in healthy people across ages. Next came a second PCR, run for roughly 6 to 11 cycles, which used a sample-barcoded 5' primer along with a J-beta primer mix. TCRdb re-called the 5' RACE reads through MiXCR, storing one row per CDR3 protein. The sample holds nearly 800,000 distinct CDR3 sequences, just over 55% seen once. The sample was blood. The receptors here all came from a man aged 35-49 years in good health.

This clonotype has only one observation. The chain is built from TRBV5-4 and TRBJ2-5, with 8 nucleotides matching TRBD2. The CDR3 has 15 residues. Germline loops: CDR1 SGHNT, CDR2 YYREEE (reference sequence). The junction had 9 bases not matched to a gene; V was cut back by 2 bases and J by 6 bases. The CDR3 is CASSFTGGPGKTQYF. CDR3 coding DNA: TGTGCCAGCAGCTTTACGGGAGGGCCGGGGAAGACCCAGTACTTC.

This rearrangement joins TRBV20-1 to TRBJ2-7, with D perhaps given as TRBD1 or TRBD2 (5 bases each). The J call is uncertain, as TRBJ2-5 better fits the DNA end. The length of the CDR3 is 14 residues. The germline CDR1 and CDR2 sequences are DFQATT and SNEGSKA (reference sequence). The CDR3 reads CSARGTDEEWTQYF. The CDR3, as DNA: TGCAGTGCTAGGGGGACCGACGAAGAATGGACCCAGTACTTC.

This chain uses TRBV12-3 or TRBV12-4 with TRBJ2-1, with D possibly being TRBD1 (6 bases). V was shortened by 5 bases and J by 2 bases, with 10 bases between the two germline ends. This CDR3 contains 14 residues. This chain's CDR3 is CASSTGHPYNEQFF. CDR3 DNA sequence: TGTGCCAGCAGTACAGGGCACCCCTACAATGAGCAGTTCTTC.

This chain links TRBV29-1 with TRBJ1-1; D gene uncertain. The CDR3 totals 14 residues. Germline V gene sequence: CDR1 SQVTM, CDR2 ANQGSEA. Deletions cut 5 bases from V and 0 bases from J, with 13 bases between. The CDR3 is CSVPGIGLNTEAFF. The CDR3, as DNA: TGCAGCGTTCCAGGAATCGGGCTGAACACTGAAGCTTTCTTT.

The CDR3 sequence: CATSDLLSGFNTGELFF. The CDR3 DNA reads TGTGCCACCAGTGATCTTCTGAGCGGATTTAACACCGGGGAGCTGTTTTTT. This rearrangement joins TRBV24-1 to TRBJ2-2; possibly TRBD2 for D (5 bases). The V end lost 3 bases, the J end lost 2 bases, and 15 bases lay between the germline ends. CDR1 and CDR2 (germline): KGHDR, SFDVKD. The CDR3 loop spans 17 amino acids.

The chain has TRBV5-1 and TRBJ2-7; 7 bases align to TRBD1. The CDR3 is 14 residues long. Trimming at V came to 4 bases and at J to 2 bases, leaving 6 bases not matched to a gene. Per the germline V gene, CDR1 is SGHRS and CDR2 is YFSETQ. CDR3 nucleotides: TGCGCCAGCAGCACTACCGGGACAGCCTACGAGCAGTACTTC. Translated: CASSTTGTAYEQYF.

J is TRBJ1-1 and V is TRBV4-1; D may be TRBD1 (5 bases). The CDR3 extends over 13 amino acids. The V end was cut by 4 bases, the J end by 6 bases, with 12 bases between. Germline CDR1 MGHRA, CDR2 YSYEKL. The DNA for the CDR3 is TGCGCCAGCAGCCGATACGAACAGGCTGAAGCTTTCTTT. Amino acids: CASSRYEQAEAFF.

The V and J genes are TRBV7-9 and TRBJ1-1; 10 positions agree with TRBD1. J was trimmed by 4 bases and V by 5 bases; bases with no gene match: 7. The CDR3 is 15 residues long. In germline, CDR1 is SEHNR, CDR2 FQNEAQ (reference sequence). Here the CDR3 DNA reads TGTGCCAGCAGCCTCCGGGACAGGGGAAGCACTGAAGCTTTCTTT. This translates into CASSLRDRGSTEAFF.

This CDR3 is CASSVTPLSYGYTF. The CDR3, as DNA: TGTGCCAGCAGCGTAACACCGTTGTCGTATGGCTACACCTTC. The chain uses TRBV9 and TRBJ1-2; D ambiguous. V was cut by 1 base and J by 5 bases, with 12 bases left in between. The CDR3 is 14 residues long. CDR1 is SGDLS, CDR2 YYNGEE, per germline.

This clonotype was counted a few times. The V call is TRBV24-1, the J call TRBJ1-2; no clear D gene. Germline CDR1 is KGHDR and CDR2 is SFDVKD. This CDR3 has 13 residues. V lost 5 bases and J 0 bases, leaving 6 bases between the germline ends. CDR3 sequence (DNA): TGTGCCACCAGTGTTGGGACTAACTATGGCTACACCTTC. It is translated as CATSVGTNYGYTF.

The chain combines TRBV18 with TRBJ1-1; perhaps TRBD1 as D (6 bases). The germline V and J ends were trimmed by 9 bases and 1 base, with 12 bases remaining between them. The CDR3 is made up of 13 amino acids. The germline V gene has CDR1 KGHSH and CDR2 LQKENI. The CDR3 DNA follows: TGTGCCAGTCTCGGGACACAGAACACTGAAGCTTTCTTT. It specifies CASLGTQNTEAFF.

The genes are TRBV11-2 and TRBJ2-7, with 10 bases aligning to TRBD1. J lost 1 base, V lost 1 base, and 10 bases had no gene match. Germline CDR1 reads SGHAT; CDR2 reads FQNNGV. The CDR3 covers 18 residues. CDR3 region: CASSLGQGADFGSYEQYF. The DNA of the CDR3 is TGTGCCAGCAGCTTAGGACAGGGGGCGGATTTTGGATCCTACGAGCAGTACTTC. The full variable domain, in which reference TRBV11-2 and TRBJ2-7 provide the parts outside the CDR3, is EAGVAQSPRYKIIEKRQSVAFWCNPISGHATLYWYQQILGQGPKLLIQFQNNGVVDDSQLPKDRFSAERLKGVDSTLKIQPAKLEDSAVYLCASSLGQGADFGSYEQYFGPGTRLTVT.

The chain employs TRBV6-2 or TRBV6-3 and TRBJ2-1; 10 bases align to TRBD2. Germline V gene sequence: CDR1 MNHEY, CDR2 SVGEGT. The CDR3 has 15 residues. V lost 2 bases to trimming and J lost 8 bases; unmatched junction nucleotides: 6. CDR3 in DNA: TGTGCCAGCAGTTACAAGTCTAGCGGGAGCGATGAGCAGTTCTTC. It translates to CASSYKSSGSDEQFF.

This clonotype has only a few counts. The rearrangement links TRBV29-1 to TRBJ2-1, with D unclear. Trimming removed 7 bases from V and 6 bases from J, with 16 bases in between. Per the germline V gene, CDR1 is SQVTM and CDR2 is ANQGSEA. The CDR3 runs 13 residues. The DNA for the CDR3 is TGCAGCGCTCGAGAACCCTTGATCAATGAGCAGTTCTTC. Encoded protein: CSAREPLINEQFF.

DNA for the CDR3: TGTGCCACCAGTGATTTTACTAGCGGGGGTTCCGGGACCCAGTACTTC. This translates into CATSDFTSGGSGTQYF. This chain joins TRBV24-1 and TRBJ2-5; 11 positions match TRBD2. The CDR3 consists of 16 residues. V lost 1 base, J lost 7 bases, and 7 bases stayed unmatched. CDR1 and CDR2 (germline): KGHDR, SFDVKD.

This clonotype has a handful of counts. The gene calls are TRBV7-9 and TRBJ2-3; 9 bases map to TRBD2. The length of the CDR3 is 16 residues. Germline lookup yields CDR1 SEHNR and CDR2 FQNEAQ (reference sequence). After removal of 5 bases from V and 3 bases from J, the junction contained 9 bases not matched to a gene. As DNA, the CDR3 is TGTGCCAGCAGCGAACCTGAAAGCGGGAGGACAGATACGCAGTATTTT. It encodes CASSEPESGRTDTQYF.

In its sample, this clonotype was seen a few times. The chain recombines TRBV7-9 with TRBJ2-1; 10 positions agree with TRBD2. Germline loops: CDR1 SEHNR, CDR2 FQNEAQ (reference sequence). CDR3 length equals 14 residues. V lost 5 bases and J lost 7; bases outside the gene matches: 5. The CDR3 here is CASSPRLAGNEQFF. The CDR3 bases are TGTGCCAGCAGCCCTCGACTAGCGGGTAATGAGCAGTTCTTC.

This clonotype has more than one count but fewer than ten. The V gene is TRBV19, the J gene TRBJ2-3; D is unclear. Germline CDR1 and CDR2: LNHDA and SQIVND (reference sequence). The CDR3 covers 13 residues. Trimming stripped 2 bases from V and 3 bases from J, with 6 bases between. The CDR3 DNA reads TGTGCCAGTAGTATAATCACGACAGATACGCAGTATTTT. This gives the protein CASSIITTDTQYF.

This clonotype was seen a few times. This rearrangement joins TRBV5-5 to TRBJ2-1; unclear D gene. CDR1 SGHKS and CDR2 YYEKEE come from the germline V gene (reference sequence). This CDR3 has 15 amino acids. Trimming pared 4 bases from V and 9 bases from J, leaving 20 bases between. CDR3 DNA: TGTGCCAGCAGCACCCAAAGGGCTCTGTCCGGTGAGCAGTTCTTC. It codes for CASSTQRALSGEQFF.

This clonotype was seen repeatedly, ten times or more. The chain links TRBV4-3 to TRBJ2-7; 15 bases are shared with TRBD2. This CDR3 comprises 17 residues. Germline CDR1 LGHNA, CDR2 YSLEER. The V segment lost 1 base and the J segment 6 bases; nucleotides outside the gene matches: 7. The CDR3 spells CASSQGGTSGRSREQYF. CDR3 nucleotides: TGCGCCAGCAGCCAAGGGGGGACTAGCGGGAGGAGTCGCGAGCAGTACTTC.

The J gene is TRBJ2-3, the V gene TRBV25-1; 9 nucleotides agree with TRBD1. Germline V CDR1 and CDR2: MGHDK, SYGVNS. V was pared by 1 base and J by 1 base, with 3 bases of the junction left unmatched. CDR3 length: 16 amino acids. The CDR3 DNA sequence: TGTGCCAGCAGTGAATGGACAGGGGTGGGCACAGATACGCAGTATTTT. It yields the protein CASSEWTGVGTDTQYF.

There are a few counts of this clonotype. The chain recombines TRBV7-9 with TRBJ2-7; TRBD1 might be the D (5 bases). CDR1 is SEHNR and CDR2 is FQNEAQ in the germline V gene (reference sequence). The CDR3 spans 12 residues. Trimming shortened V by 5 bases and J by 3 bases, and 8 bases separated the two germline ends. The CDR3 is CASSDSRYEQYF. CDR3 sequence (DNA): TGTGCCAGCAGCGACAGCCGCTACGAGCAGTACTTC.

A single count supports this clonotype. J is TRBJ1-4 and V is TRBV10-3, with a weak D call TRBD1 (6 bases). Between the trimmed V and J ends, which lost 4 bases and 0 bases, there was a span of 9 bases. The CDR3 is 15 residues long. The germline CDR1 and CDR2 sequences are ENHRY and SYGVKD. In nucleotides, the CDR3 is TGTGCCATCAGTGTGCAGGGGCCAACTAATGAAAAACTGTTTTTT. Translating it yields CAISVQGPTNEKLFF.

V gene TRBV6-2 or TRBV6-3 combines with J gene TRBJ2-4; unclear D gene. The DNA end favors TRBJ2-5, so the J call may be wrong. Germline-derived CDR1 and CDR2 are MNHEY and SVGEGT. The CDR3 runs 13 residues. The CDR3 nucleotides read TGTGCCACCTCAACCGGAGTAGGGGAGACCCAGTACTTC. Protein: CATSTGVGETQYF.

This chain connects TRBV20-1 to TRBJ2-2; 8 bases are shared with TRBD1. The CDR3 contains 17 residues. Germline values: CDR1 DFQATT, CDR2 SNEGSKA (reference sequence). Trimming at V came to 1 base and at J to 2 bases, leaving 9 bases not matched to a gene. This CDR3 is CSARVWAGQGNTGELFF. The CDR3 DNA reads TGCAGTGCTAGAGTTTGGGCAGGACAGGGCAACACCGGGGAGCTGTTTTTT.

The chain recombines TRBV6-5 with TRBJ2-1; D assignment may be TRBD1 or TRBD2 (6 bases each). The length of the CDR3 is 14 residues. CDR1 is MNHEY, CDR2 SVGAGI, per germline. Trimming left V 11 bases short and J 0 bases short, with 14 bases between. CDR3 residues: CAVKGGSSYNEQFF. The CDR3 DNA reads TGTGCCGTTAAAGGGGGGAGCTCCTACAATGAGCAGTTCTTC.

This clonotype occurred a few times. The CDR3 spells CASSQAVGRRSGANVLTF. The CDR3 region has the DNA TGTGCCAGCAGCCAAGCTGTAGGGCGACGCTCTGGGGCCAACGTCCTGACTTTC. This chain uses TRBV4-2 with TRBJ2-6; D gene unclear. This CDR3 is 18 amino acids long. V lost 1 base and J 0 bases, leaving 13 bases between the germline ends. Looked up from germline, CDR1 is LGHNA and CDR2 is YNFKEQ.

The rearrangement links TRBV28 to TRBJ2-3; 8 bases align to TRBD1. V was clipped by 3 bases and J by 4 bases; unmatched bases: 6. Germline CDR1 and CDR2: MDHEN and SYDVKM. The CDR3 length is 15 residues. CDR3 protein: CASSFTGGKADTQYF. DNA for the CDR3: TGTGCCAGCAGTTTTACAGGGGGTAAGGCAGATACGCAGTATTTT.

The J gene is TRBJ2-1, the V gene TRBV6-1; 8 positions match TRBD1. CDR1 and CDR2 (germline): MNHNS, SASEGT. V trimming: 2 bases; J trimming: 4 bases; junction bases outside the gene matches: 7. This CDR3 has 16 residues. The CDR3 spells CASSEPTGTGYNEQFF. The CDR3 nucleotides are TGTGCCAGCAGTGAACCGACCGGGACAGGTTACAATGAGCAGTTCTTC.

The chain couples TRBV9 to TRBJ2-5; D remains unclear. TRBJ2-7 matches the DNA end more closely, so the J call is doubtful. Per the germline V gene, CDR1 is SGDLS and CDR2 is YYNGEE. The CDR3 is 13 residues long. The CDR3 DNA sequence: TGTGCCAGCAGCGTAGATGGGGTGGGCGAGCAGTACTTC. Amino acid sequence: CASSVDGVGEQYF.

The rearrangement uses TRBV20-1 and TRBJ1-5; 10 positions agree with TRBD1. Germline V gene data show CDR1 as DFQATT and CDR2 as SNEGSKA (reference sequence). The CDR3 totals 15 residues. J gave up 8 bases and V 2 bases, and 9 bases lay outside the gene matches. The CDR3 DNA follows: TGCAGTGCTAGAAACCGGGACAGGGGTCCCGAGCCCCAGCATTTT. Protein sequence: CSARNRDRGPEPQHF.

This clonotype was observed a single time. The genes are TRBV5-1 and TRBJ2-1; 8 bases match TRBD1. CDR3 length equals 18 residues. The trim removed 3 bases at V and 0 bases at J, leaving 11 bases unmatched. CDR1 and CDR2 from the germline V gene are SGHRS and YFSETQ. The CDR3 reads CASSYHLGQGGSYNEQFF. The DNA of the CDR3 is TGCGCCAGCAGCTATCACCTCGGACAGGGAGGCTCCTACAATGAGCAGTTCTTC.